This T cell receptor beta chain came from a study of blood T cell repertoires in COVID-19 (dated by TCRdb to the early 2020s). A note on the overall study: Samples from collaborators originated in the United States, Italy and Spain and spanned both the acute and convalescent phases of COVID-19. The prospective study material was composed of cDNA or gDNA derived from T cells, B-cell-depleted T cells, or PBMCs. The dataset comprised deeply sampled blood TCRbeta repertoires from subjects exposed to, actively infected with, or recovered from COVID-19. A freely available public database, intended as a resource for researchers studying the immune response to SARS-CoV-2, is where the repertoires were released. Samples came from the ongoing ImmuneRACE study (first 160 participants) plus 1,254 subjects from 6 global collaborators. A de-identified subject ID, COVID-19 status, age in years and sex were almost always included in the sample metadata. Where available, HLA class I and class II types were taken from metadata supplied by the sample provider and were not determined by assay-based typing. Paper-wide results and their limitations: Clinical and demographic metadata were provided uncurated, with the amount varying by source and participant.

At the junction V is shortened by 1 base and J by 6 bases, with 13 bases in between. Its CDR3 holds 15 amino acids, cysteine through phenylalanine. The sequence is cut down to CDR3 DNA, 45 bases in frame from base 1. The germline V gene (reference sequence) provides CDR1 SGHAT and CDR2 FQDESV. On this clone itself: Its antigen is still unknown. Nothing much larger sits one base from this clone, and base qualities are not available.

TCRbeta CDR3 regions were amplified from genomic DNA by means of the immunoSEQ Assay, a bias-controlled multiplex PCR. Regarding the original processing steps: The number of nucleated cells in each sample was estimated by amplification of reference gene primers within the assay. Sequence reads were collapsed and filtered to measure the absolute abundance of every unique TCRbeta CDR3 rearrangement. For each sample, productive Simpson clonality was calculated by taking the square root of Simpson's diversity index across productive rearrangements. Drawn from immuneACCESS, this table holds only the in-frame rearrangements with V and J called that TCRdb kept. Clones are partly lost; checked studies trace under half to an unresolved V gene and leave the rest unexplained. That table supplies the V and J calls and clone size; D and trimming were determined from the DNA. The sample table records some 320,000 clones; roughly 90% of these occur just once. The top ten hold approximately 5% of the sample.

Enrolling through a virtual design, the prospective study's participants ranged in age from roughly 18 to 100 years and lived across 20 to 25 United States geographic areas. To assign participants to cohorts, the prospective study relied on clinical history that participants themselves reported in a screening survey and a study questionnaire. Recovered participants in ImmuneRACE Cohort 3 were defined by two consecutive negative NP/OP PCR tests, clearance by a healthcare professional, or resolution of symptoms. Mobile phlebotomists in the prospective study collected whole blood, serum and a nasopharyngeal or oropharyngeal swab from every participant. Participants in the prospective study had the option to provide additional blood draws and questionnaires over a roughly two-month period. Before DNA extraction, blood samples from the prospective study were shipped at room temperature or frozen.

The sequence came from a man between 60 and 70 years old who had recovered from COVID-19. This receptor chain uses TRBV11-1 and TRBJ2-1, and TRBD2 may be the D gene, going by 6 matching bases. Specimen: PBMCs or T cells enriched from blood (not recorded which). CDR3 sequence: CASSLGLMGGNEQFF. The nucleotide sequence reads TGTGCCAGCAGCTTAGGGTTGATGGGGGGCAATGAGCAGTTCTTC.